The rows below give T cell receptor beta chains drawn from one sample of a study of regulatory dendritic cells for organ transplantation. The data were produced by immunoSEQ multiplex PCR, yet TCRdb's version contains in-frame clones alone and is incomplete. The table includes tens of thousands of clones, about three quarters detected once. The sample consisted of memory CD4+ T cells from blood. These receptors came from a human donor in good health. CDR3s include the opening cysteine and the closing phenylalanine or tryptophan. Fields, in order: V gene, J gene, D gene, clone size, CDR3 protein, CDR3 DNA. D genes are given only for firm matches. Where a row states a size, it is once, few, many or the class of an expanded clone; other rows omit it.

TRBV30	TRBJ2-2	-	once	CAWSVSRPIWTGELFF	TGTGCCTGGAGTGTATCCCGGCCTATATGGACCGGGGAGCTGTTTTTT
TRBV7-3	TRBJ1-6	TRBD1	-	CASSHQGAGYNSPLHF	TGTGCCAGCAGCCATCAGGGGGCCGGTTATAATTCACCCCTCCACTTT
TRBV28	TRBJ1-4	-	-	CASSPLQSGGNEKLFF	TGTGCCAGCAGTCCACTCCAGTCCGGGGGGAATGAAAAACTGTTTTTT
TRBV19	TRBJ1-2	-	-	CASSMHGQPSFNYGYTF	TGTGCCAGTAGTATGCACGGACAGCCCAGTTTTAACTATGGCTACACCTTC
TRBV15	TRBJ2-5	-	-	CATSRGLHTAGETQYF	TGTGCCACCAGCAGGGGACTGCACACCGCCGGGGAGACCCAGTACTTC
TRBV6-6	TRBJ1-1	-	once	CASTYRDDKNPAFF	TGTGCCAGCACCTACCGGGACGACAAAAATCCGGCTTTCTTT
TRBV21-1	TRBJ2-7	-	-	CASSKAGDSYEQYF	TGTGCCAGCAGCAAAGCGGGAGACTCCTACGAGCAGTACTTC
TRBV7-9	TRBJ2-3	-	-	CASRGFGRDTQYF	TGTGCCAGCAGGGGTTTCGGGCGAGATACGCAGTATTTT
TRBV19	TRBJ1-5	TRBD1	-	CASSMFGQVNQPQHF	TGTGCCAGTAGTATGTTCGGACAGGTCAATCAGCCCCAGCATTTT
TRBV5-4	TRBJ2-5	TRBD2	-	CASSYYSGRRETQYF	TGTGCCAGCAGCTACTATAGCGGGAGAAGGGAGACCCAGTACTTC
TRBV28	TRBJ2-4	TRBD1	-	CASSPTGTGGKNIQYF	TGTGCCAGCAGTCCAACCGGGACAGGGGGTAAAAACATTCAGTACTTC
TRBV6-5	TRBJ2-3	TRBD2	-	CASSPPGTNLGTQYF	TGTGCCAGCAGTCCTCCCGGGACTAATCTGGGTACGCAGTATTTT